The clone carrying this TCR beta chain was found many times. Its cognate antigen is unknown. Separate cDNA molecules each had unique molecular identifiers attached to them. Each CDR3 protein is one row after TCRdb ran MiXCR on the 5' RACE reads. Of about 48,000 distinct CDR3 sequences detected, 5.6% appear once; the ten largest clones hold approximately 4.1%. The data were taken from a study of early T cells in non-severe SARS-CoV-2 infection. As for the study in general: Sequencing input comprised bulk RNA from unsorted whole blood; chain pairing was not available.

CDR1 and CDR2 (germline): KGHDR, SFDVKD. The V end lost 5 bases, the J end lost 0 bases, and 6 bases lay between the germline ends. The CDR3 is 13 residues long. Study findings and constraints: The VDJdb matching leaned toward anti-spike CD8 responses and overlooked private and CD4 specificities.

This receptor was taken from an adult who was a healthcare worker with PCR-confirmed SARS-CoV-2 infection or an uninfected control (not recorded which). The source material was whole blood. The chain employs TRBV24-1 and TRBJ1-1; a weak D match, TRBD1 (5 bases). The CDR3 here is CATSATVNTEAFF. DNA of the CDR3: TGTGCCACCAGTGCGACAGTGAACACTGAAGCTTTCTTT.